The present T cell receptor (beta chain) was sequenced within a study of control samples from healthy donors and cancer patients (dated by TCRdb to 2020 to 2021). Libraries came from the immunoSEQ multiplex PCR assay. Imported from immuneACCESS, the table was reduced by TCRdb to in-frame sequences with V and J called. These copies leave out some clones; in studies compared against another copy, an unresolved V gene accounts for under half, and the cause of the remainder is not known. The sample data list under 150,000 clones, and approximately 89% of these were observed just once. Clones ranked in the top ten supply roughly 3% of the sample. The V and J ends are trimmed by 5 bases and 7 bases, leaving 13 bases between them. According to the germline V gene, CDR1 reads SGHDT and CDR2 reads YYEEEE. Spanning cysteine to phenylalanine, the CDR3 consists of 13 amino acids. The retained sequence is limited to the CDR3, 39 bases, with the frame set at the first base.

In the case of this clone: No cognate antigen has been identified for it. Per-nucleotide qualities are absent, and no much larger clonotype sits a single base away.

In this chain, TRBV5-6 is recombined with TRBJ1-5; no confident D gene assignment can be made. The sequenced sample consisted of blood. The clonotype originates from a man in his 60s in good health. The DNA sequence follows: TGTGCCAGCAGTCAAGGACCGGGCCAGCCCCAGCATTTT. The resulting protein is CASSQGPGQPQHF. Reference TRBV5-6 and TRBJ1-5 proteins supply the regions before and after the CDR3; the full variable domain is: DAGVTQSPTHLIKTRGQQVTLRCSPKSGHDTVSWYQQALGQGPQFIFQYYEEEERQRGNFPDRFSGHQFPNYSSELNVNALLLGDSALYLCASSQGPGQPQHFGDGTRLSIL.